Listed below are T cell receptor beta chains from one sample, sequenced in a study of early T cells in non-severe SARS-CoV-2 infection. Each CDR3 protein is one row after TCRdb ran MiXCR on the 5' RACE reads. Of around 70,000 distinct CDR3 sequences listed, more than 9% are singletons. Sequencing input: whole blood. The source is an adult who was a healthcare worker with PCR-confirmed SARS-CoV-2 infection or an uninfected control (not recorded which). The CDR3 runs from the conserved cysteine through the conserved F or W. Fields, in order: V gene, clone size, D gene, J gene, CDR3 DNA, CDR3 protein. A D gene is named only where the DNA matches it firmly. Size is stated for part of the rows, as once, few or many counts, or as a class when the clone is expanded.

TRBV7-3	many	NA	TRBJ2-3	TGTGCCAGCAGCCATCTGGGCACAGATACGCAGTATTTT	CASSHLGTDTQYF
TRBV6-6	many	NA	TRBJ2-1	TGTGCCAGCAGTGAGGCCGGGAATGAGCAGTTCTTC	CASSEAGNEQFF
TRBV30	many	NA	TRBJ1-6	TGTGCCTGGAGGGGAGGAAGGCCACCCCTCCACTTT	CAWRGGRPPLHF
TRBV27	NA	NA	TRBJ1-1	TGTGCCAGCAGTTTGGTACAGGGAACTGAAGCTTTCTTT	CASSLVQGTEAFF
TRBV10-1	many	NA	TRBJ2-1	TGCGCCACCTCCTTAGGGGGTGAAAATGAGCAGTTCTTC	CATSLGGENEQFF
TRBV6-1	NA	TRBD1	TRBJ1-1	TGTGCCAGCAGGTTGGGACAGGAGAACACTGAAGCTTTCTTT	CASRLGQENTEAFF
TRBV19	few	TRBD1	TRBJ2-1	TGTGCCAGTAGCGGGGACAGCTCCTACAATGAGCAGTTCTTC	CASSGDSSYNEQFF
TRBV10-3	many	TRBD2	TRBJ2-3	TGTGCCATCAGTGGTTTGGGGACTAGCGGGAGATCCACAGATACGCAGTATTTT	CAISGLGTSGRSTDTQYF
TRBV15	few	NA	TRBJ2-7	TGTGCCACCAGCAGAGTGGTGGGAGAAGGCGAGCAGTACTTC	CATSRVVGEGEQYF
TRBV20-1	NA	TRBD1	TRBJ2-2	TGCAGTGCTCGGATCAGGACAGGGAACACCGGGGAGCTGTTTTTT	CSARIRTGNTGELFF
TRBV24-1	many	NA	TRBJ2-5	TGTGCCACCAGTGTCGGGCAAGGAGAGACCCAGTACTTC	CATSVGQGETQYF
TRBV18	few	TRBD1	TRBJ1-1	TGTGCCAGCTCACCACGAGCGGACAGGGGTATCACTGAAGCTTTCTTT	CASSPRADRGITEAFF
TRBV7-6	many	NA	TRBJ2-3	TGTGCCAGCCGCACTGGACCCTCCACAGATACGCAGTATTTT	CASRTGPSTDTQYF
TRBV20-1	many	NA	TRBJ2-1	TGCAGTGCTAGTGAGTATGGGACCCCACACAATGAGCAGTTCTTC	CSASEYGTPHNEQFF
TRBV5-4	NA	TRBD2	TRBJ2-1	TGTGCCAGCAGCTCCGGACTAGCGGGAGCAAATGAGCAGTTATTC	CASSSGLAGANEQLF
TRBV3-1	many	NA	TRBJ2-3	TGTGCCAGCAGCCGAACCTCCATCTCGGCAGATACGCAGTATTTT	CASSRTSISADTQYF
TRBV6-6	many	NA	TRBJ1-1	TGTGCCAGCAGTTACCAGGGGAACACTGAAGCTTTCTTT	CASSYQGNTEAFF
TRBV5-1	NA	TRBD2	TRBJ2-5	TGCGCCAGCAGCTTGACCTCACTGCGGGAGGGCGGGAAGACCCAGTACTTC	CASSLTSLREGGKTQYF
TRBV12-3/TRBV12-4	few	NA	TRBJ1-2	TGTGCCAGCAGCCCCCGGGCAGGCCTCTATGGCTACACCTTC	CASSPRAGLYGYTF
TRBV28	NA	TRBD2	TRBJ2-3	TGTGCCAGCTCACCCGGGGGGGCGGCGAGGGCCGATACGCAGTATTTT	CASSPGGAARADTQYF
TRBV18	NA	TRBD1	TRBJ1-4	TGTGCCAGCTCACCACGACAGGGGACTAATGAAAAACTGTTTTTT	CASSPRQGTNEKLFF
TRBV12-3/TRBV12-4	many	NA	TRBJ2-1	TGTGCCAGCAGTCCCTCCGGGGCTCGGGAGCAGTTCTTC	CASSPSGAREQFF
TRBV18	NA	NA	TRBJ1-2	TGTGCCAGCTCACCACCCGGGGGCGGTGGCTACACCTTC	CASSPPGGGGYTF
TRBV5-8	many	NA	TRBJ2-1	TGTGCCAGCAGCCCCCAGTTGTATGAGCAGTTCTTC	CASSPQLYEQFF
TRBV12-3/TRBV12-4	NA	TRBD2	TRBJ2-7	TGTGCCAGCAGCTTCAGAGGGCGGACTAGCGGAGTCCTTAGAGAGCAGTACTTC	CASSFRGRTSGVLREQYF
TRBV27	few	NA	TRBJ2-7	TGTGCCAGCAGTTGGACTCACGGGACAACCTACGAGCAGTACTTC	CASSWTHGTTYEQYF
TRBV2	NA	TRBD2	TRBJ2-7	TGTGCCAGCAGATTGGGACTAGCGGGAACCTTCTACGAGCAGTACTTC	CASRLGLAGTFYEQYF
TRBV27	few	TRBD1	TRBJ2-5	TGTGCCAGCACCCCGACAGGGCCACAAGAGACCCAGTACTTC	CASTPTGPQETQYF
TRBV5-1	NA	TRBD2	TRBJ2-7	TGCGCCAGCAGCTTGCCGGCGGGGGGCGCCTCCTACGAGCAGTACTTC	CASSLPAGGASYEQYF
TRBV30	NA	NA	TRBJ1-4	TGTGCCTGGAAGTCGAGGGGGGGTGCCGAAAAACTGTTTTTT	CAWKSRGGAEKLFF
TRBV12-3/TRBV12-4	NA	NA	TRBJ1-2	TGTGCCAGCACCACCAGTTGGAACTATGGCTACACCTTC	CASTTSWNYGYTF
TRBV5-4	NA	TRBD2	TRBJ2-1	TGTGCCAGCAGCCGTAGCGGGACCTCCTACAATGAGCAGTTCTTC	CASSRSGTSYNEQFF
TRBV5-6	medium-sized	NA	TRBJ2-3	TGTGCCAGCAGCAGCCCCTCCATCAACACAGATACGCAGTATTTT	CASSSPSINTDTQYF
TRBV20-1	many	TRBD2	TRBJ2-5	TGCAGTGTCAGCTCTAGCGGGAGGCAGGAGACCCAGTACTTC	CSVSSSGRQETQYF
TRBV4-1	many	NA	TRBJ2-3	TGCGCCAGCAGCCAAAGACAGAACACAGATACGCAGTATTTT	CASSQRQNTDTQYF
TRBV28	few	NA	TRBJ2-5	TGTGCCAGCAGTTCCCCAGGGCGAGAGACCCAGTACTTC	CASSSPGRETQYF
TRBV18	many	NA	TRBJ2-1	TGTGCCAGCTCCTGGGAACAATTGGAGCAGTTCTTC	CASSWEQLEQFF
TRBV7-6	many	NA	TRBJ2-2	TGTGCCAGCAGCGCCTTTCGCACCGGGGAGCTGTTTTTT	CASSAFRTGELFF
TRBV7-3	NA	TRBD2	TRBJ2-3	TGTGCCAGCAGCTCAACAGTTTTAGCGGGGCAGACAGATACGCAGTATTTT	CASSSTVLAGQTDTQYF
TRBV6-2/TRBV6-3	NA	NA	TRBJ2-2	TGTGCCAGCAGCCGCCGGGGCCACCTCGACACCGGGGAGCTGTTTTTT	CASSRRGHLDTGELFF
TRBV18	many	NA	TRBJ2-5	TGTGCCAGCTCACCACAAATACAAGAGACCCAGTACTTC	CASSPQIQETQYF
TRBV6-1	NA	NA	TRBJ1-1	TGTGCCAGCAGTGACACCCTGGGGACTGAAGCTTTCTTT	CASSDTLGTEAFF
TRBV14	many	NA	TRBJ2-7	TGTGCCAGCAGCCAAGCGGCCCCCTGGGGGCTAGCGGAGACCTACGAGCAGTACTTC	CASSQAAPWGLAETYEQYF
TRBV19	NA	NA	TRBJ1-5	TGTGCCAGTAGTATAGGTAGGCGAGCAGCAAATCAGCCCCAGCATTTT	CASSIGRRAANQPQHF
TRBV10-3	many	TRBD2	TRBJ2-3	TGTGCCATCAGTACACAGGGAAGCGGGGGGACAGATACGCAGTATTTT	CAISTQGSGGTDTQYF
TRBV20-1	many	TRBD2	TRBJ2-3	TGCAGTGCTAGATCCCCTAGCGGGAGAGGGACAGATACGCAGTATTTT	CSARSPSGRGTDTQYF
TRBV5-5	many	NA	TRBJ2-2	TGTGCCAGCAGCTTGACCGCTACGGCCAACGGGGAGCTGTTTTTT	CASSLTATANGELFF
TRBV6-4	many	TRBD1	TRBJ1-5	TGTGCCAGCAGTCCGGACAGGAGCAATCAGCCCCAGCATTTT	CASSPDRSNQPQHF
TRBV28	NA	NA	TRBJ2-5	TGTGCCAGCACCTGGGGCCAAGAGACCCAGTACTTC	CASTWGQETQYF
TRBV4-2	many	NA	TRBJ2-2	TGTGCCAGCAGCCAAGCGGAGGGCGGGACAAGGGCCGGGGAGCTGTTTTTT	CASSQAEGGTRAGELFF
TRBV5-6	many	NA	TRBJ2-3	TGTGCCAGCAGCTTTAACCCCGATACGCGGGTTACCTGGGATACGCAGTATTTT	CASSFNPDTRVTWDTQYF
TRBV5-1	many	TRBD2	TRBJ2-1	TGCGCCAGCAGCTTGTGGACTAGCAAGCATGAGCAGTTCTTC	CASSLWTSKHEQFF
TRBV9	NA	NA	TRBJ2-7	TGTGCCAGCAGCAACTACGAGCAGTACTTC	CASSNYEQYF
TRBV7-9	many	TRBD2	TRBJ2-1	TGTGCCAGCAGCTTGATGGGGGGACTAGCCTCTCACAATGAGCAGTTCTTC	CASSLMGGLASHNEQFF
TRBV2	many	NA	TRBJ1-6	TGTGCCGTGGACGGAAATTCACCCCTCCACTTT	CAVDGNSPLHF
TRBV5-1	many	NA	TRBJ1-5	TGCGCCAGCAGCTTCGGACAGTCTCAGCCCCAGCATTTT	CASSFGQSQPQHF
TRBV28	few	NA	TRBJ2-1	TGTGCCACCCTTGGCGGAACGTCCTACAATGAGCAGTTCTTC	CATLGGTSYNEQFF
TRBV5-1	NA	NA	TRBJ1-2	TGCGCCAGCAGCTTGGATACCTATGGCTACACCTTC	CASSLDTYGYTF
TRBV12-3/TRBV12-4	many	NA	TRBJ2-7	TGTGCCAGCAGGCGGGCCTTCCACGAGCAGTACTTC	CASRRAFHEQYF